This TCR beta chain was documented in a study of tumor and adjacent non-tumor tissue in lung cancer. As for the study in general: Samples averaged around 4 million productive TCRbeta reads each.

RNA was extracted from bulk tissue without any cell sorting. Distant lung tissue was collected more than 3 cm away from the tumor edge. Three rounds of nested PCR, following a modified ARM-PCR protocol, produced the TCRbeta library. TCRdb analysed the multiplex PCR reads with MiXCR anew, one entry per CDR3 protein. In the table there are 110,000 or so distinct CDR3 sequences, 60% to 80% of which are singletons. Findings of the study overall: Tumor repertoires had a smaller top 100 clone share than normal lung.

For this clonotype: Its antigen is unknown. Just one base apart from a much larger clone, this may be a read error.

The ends lost 5 bases at V and 14 bases at J; junction bases unmatched: 18. This CDR3 is built from 16 residues. V and J are TRBV12-3 or TRBV12-4 and TRBJ1-6, with 7 bases identical to TRBD1. The source of this sequence is a man in his 60s with non-small cell lung cancer. Sequencing was done on a sample of distant non-tumor lung tissue. CDR3 sequence: CASSLRTTGSGSSLHF. CDR3 bases: TGTGCCAGCAGTCTACGGACGACAGGGAGTGGCTCATCCCTCCACTTT.